This T cell receptor beta chain is from a study of blood T cell repertoires in COVID-19. The length of the CDR3 is 15 residues. Trimming removed 6 bases from V and 2 bases from J; junction bases left unmatched: 6. In germline, CDR1 is LNHDA, CDR2 SQIVND (reference sequence). Measured with immunoSEQ multiplex PCR; TCRdb has only the in-frame clones, and not every one. The table includes about 42,000 clones, 75% to 90% detected once. J is TRBJ2-3 and V is TRBV19; 9 nucleotides align to TRBD1. Input material: peripheral blood. The receptor was derived from a man aged 25 to 40 with active or convalescent COVID-19. CDR3 protein: CASRSGQGDTDTQYF. CDR3 DNA: TGTGCCAGTAGGTCGGGACAGGGCGACACAGATACGCAGTATTTT.